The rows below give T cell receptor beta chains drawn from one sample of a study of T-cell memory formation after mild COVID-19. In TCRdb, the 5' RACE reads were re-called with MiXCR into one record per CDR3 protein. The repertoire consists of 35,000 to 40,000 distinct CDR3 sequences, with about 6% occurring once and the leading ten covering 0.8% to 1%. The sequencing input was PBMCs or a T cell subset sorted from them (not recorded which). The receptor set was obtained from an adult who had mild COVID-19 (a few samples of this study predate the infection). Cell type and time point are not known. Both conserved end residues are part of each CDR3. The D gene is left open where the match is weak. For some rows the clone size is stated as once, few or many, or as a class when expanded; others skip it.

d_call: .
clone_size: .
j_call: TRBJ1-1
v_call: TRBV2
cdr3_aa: CASSRGEGTEAFF
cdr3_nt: TGTGCCAGCAGCCGAGGGGAAGGCACTGAAGCTTTCTTT

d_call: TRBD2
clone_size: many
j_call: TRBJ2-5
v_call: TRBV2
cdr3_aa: CASPQKGREETQYF
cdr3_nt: TGTGCCAGCCCGCAGAAGGGGCGGGAGGAGACCCAGTACTTC

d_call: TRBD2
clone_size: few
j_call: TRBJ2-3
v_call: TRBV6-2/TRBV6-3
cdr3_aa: CASSYGLAGRNTQYF
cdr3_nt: TGTGCCAGCAGTTACGGATTAGCGGGAAGAAATACGCAGTATTTT

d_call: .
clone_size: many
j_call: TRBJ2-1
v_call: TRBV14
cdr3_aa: CASSQAFRLSYNEQFF
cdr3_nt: TGTGCCAGCAGCCAAGCCTTCCGACTCTCCTACAATGAGCAGTTCTTC

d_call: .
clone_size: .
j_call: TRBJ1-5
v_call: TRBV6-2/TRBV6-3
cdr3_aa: CASSYTYSNQPQHF
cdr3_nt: TGTGCCAGCAGTTATACCTATAGCAATCAGCCCCAGCATTTT

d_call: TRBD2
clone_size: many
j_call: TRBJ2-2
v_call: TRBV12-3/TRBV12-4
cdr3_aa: CASSSLAGGLSGELFF
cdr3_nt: TGTGCCAGCAGTTCCTTAGCGGGGGGATTGTCCGGGGAGCTGTTTTTT

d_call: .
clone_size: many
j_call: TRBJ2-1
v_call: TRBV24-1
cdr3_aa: CATAVRAPSSYNEQFF
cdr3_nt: TGTGCCACGGCCGTAAGAGCTCCGAGCTCCTACAATGAGCAGTTCTTC

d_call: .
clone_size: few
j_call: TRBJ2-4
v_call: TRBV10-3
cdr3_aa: CAISDKSTVQGNIQYF
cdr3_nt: TGTGCCATCAGTGATAAGTCAACAGTTCAGGGAAACATTCAGTACTTC

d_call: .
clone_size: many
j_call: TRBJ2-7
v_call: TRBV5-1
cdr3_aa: CASSPRQLYEQYF
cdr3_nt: TGCGCCAGCAGCCCCCGACAGTTATACGAGCAGTACTTC

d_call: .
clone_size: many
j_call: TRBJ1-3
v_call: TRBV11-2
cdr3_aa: CASSRGLGRASGNTIYF
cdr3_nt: TGTGCCAGCAGCCGAGGATTGGGTAGGGCCTCTGGAAACACCATATATTTT

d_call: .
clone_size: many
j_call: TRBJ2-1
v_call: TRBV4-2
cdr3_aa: CASSQDTPNEQFF
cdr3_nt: TGTGCCAGCAGCCAAGATACCCCCAATGAGCAGTTCTTC

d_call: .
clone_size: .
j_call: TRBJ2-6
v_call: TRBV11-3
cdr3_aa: CASSFQSGANVLTF
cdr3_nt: TGTGCCAGCAGCTTTCAGTCTGGGGCCAACGTCCTGACTTTC

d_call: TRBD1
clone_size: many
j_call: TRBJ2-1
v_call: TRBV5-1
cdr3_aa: CASLPGTGDLFNEQFF
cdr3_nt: TGCGCCAGCCTGCCCGGGACAGGGGATTTATTCAATGAGCAGTTCTTC

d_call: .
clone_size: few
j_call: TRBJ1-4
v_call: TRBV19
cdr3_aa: CASRTSYGKLFF
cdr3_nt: TGTGCCTCACGGACTAGTTATGGCAAACTGTTTTTT

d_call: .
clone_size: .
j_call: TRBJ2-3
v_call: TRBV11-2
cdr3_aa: CASSFFLATDTQYF
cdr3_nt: TGTGCCAGCAGCTTCTTCCTGGCCACAGATACGCAGTATTTT

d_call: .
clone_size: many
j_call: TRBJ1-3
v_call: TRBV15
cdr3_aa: CATSRDHPGKGNTIYF
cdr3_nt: TGTGCCACCAGCAGAGATCACCCAGGGAAGGGAAACACCATATATTTT

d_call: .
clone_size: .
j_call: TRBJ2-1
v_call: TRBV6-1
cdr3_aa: CATQGGGWDNEQFF
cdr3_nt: TGTGCCACCCAGGGGGGTGGGTGGGACAATGAGCAGTTCTTC

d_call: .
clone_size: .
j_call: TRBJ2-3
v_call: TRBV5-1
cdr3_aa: CASSREGGWSTDTQYF
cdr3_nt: TGCGCCAGCAGCCGCGAGGGGGGGTGGAGCACAGATACGCAGTATTTT

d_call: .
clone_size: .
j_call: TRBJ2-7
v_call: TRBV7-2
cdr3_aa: CASRSQGGGTYEQYF
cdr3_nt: TGTGCCAGCAGGTCCCAGGGGGGTGGAACCTACGAGCAGTACTTC

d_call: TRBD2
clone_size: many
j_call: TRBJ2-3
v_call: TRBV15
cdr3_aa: CATSRQRSWTSIRTQYF
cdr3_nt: TGTGCCACCAGCAGACAAAGGAGTTGGACTAGCATCCGTACGCAGTATTTT

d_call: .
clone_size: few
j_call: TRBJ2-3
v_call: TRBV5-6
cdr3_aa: CASSLGLTSTDTQYF
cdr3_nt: TGTGCCAGCAGCTTGGGGTTAACCAGCACAGATACGCAGTATTTT

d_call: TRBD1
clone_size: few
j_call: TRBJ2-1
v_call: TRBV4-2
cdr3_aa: CASSQDTRGFHNEQFF
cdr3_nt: TGTGCCAGCAGCCAAGATACCAGGGGGTTCCACAATGAGCAGTTCTTC

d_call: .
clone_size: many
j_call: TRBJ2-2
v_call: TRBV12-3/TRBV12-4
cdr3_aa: CASSAGQYTGELFF
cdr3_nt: TGTGCCAGCAGTGCAGGACAGTACACCGGGGAGCTGTTTTTT

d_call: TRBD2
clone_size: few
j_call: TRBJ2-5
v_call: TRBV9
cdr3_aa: CASSVAPAGARYQETQYF
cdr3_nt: TGTGCCAGCAGCGTAGCTCCAGCGGGGGCGCGCTACCAAGAGACCCAGTACTTC

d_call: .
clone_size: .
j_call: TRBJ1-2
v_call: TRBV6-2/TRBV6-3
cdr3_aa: CASCPSKGGYGYTF
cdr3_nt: TGTGCCAGCTGCCCATCGAAGGGAGGGTATGGCTACACCTTC

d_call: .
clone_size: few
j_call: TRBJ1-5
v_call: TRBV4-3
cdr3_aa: CASSQGLRGGNQPQHF
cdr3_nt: TGCGCCAGCAGCCAAGGACTCCGGGGCGGCAATCAGCCCCAGCATTTT

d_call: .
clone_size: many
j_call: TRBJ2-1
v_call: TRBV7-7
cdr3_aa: CASSPAGAYGEQFF
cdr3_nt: TGTGCCAGCAGCCCCGCGGGGGCTTACGGTGAGCAGTTCTTC

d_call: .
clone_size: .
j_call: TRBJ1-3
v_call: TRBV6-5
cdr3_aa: CASSFGSAVSGNTIYF
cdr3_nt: TGTGCCAGCAGTTTCGGGTCCGCTGTCTCTGGAAACACCATATATTTT

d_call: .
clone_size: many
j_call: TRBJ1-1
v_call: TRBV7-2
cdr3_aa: CASSLVPGMNTEAFF
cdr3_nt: TGTGCCAGCAGCTTAGTGCCAGGGATGAACACTGAAGCTTTCTTT

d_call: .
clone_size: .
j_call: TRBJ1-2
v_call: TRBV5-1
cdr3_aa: CASSLGVDNYGYTF
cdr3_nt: TGCGCCAGCAGCTTGGGGGTAGATAACTATGGCTACACCTTC

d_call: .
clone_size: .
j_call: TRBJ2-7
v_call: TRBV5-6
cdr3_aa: CASSLPTVSSYEQYF
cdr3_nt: TGTGCCAGCAGCTTACCGACAGTGAGCTCCTACGAGCAGTACTTC

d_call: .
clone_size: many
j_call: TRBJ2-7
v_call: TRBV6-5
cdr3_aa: CASTGRTSTYEQYF
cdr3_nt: TGTGCCAGCACTGGGAGGACATCGACCTACGAGCAGTACTTC

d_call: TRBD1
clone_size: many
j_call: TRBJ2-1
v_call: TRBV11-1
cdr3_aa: CASSSIDRGNYNEQFF
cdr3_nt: TGTGCCAGCAGCTCCATAGACAGGGGTAACTACAATGAGCAGTTCTTC

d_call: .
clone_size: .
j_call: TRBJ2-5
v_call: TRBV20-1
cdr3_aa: CSPGGETQYF
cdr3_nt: TGCAGCCCAGGGGGGGAGACCCAGTACTTC

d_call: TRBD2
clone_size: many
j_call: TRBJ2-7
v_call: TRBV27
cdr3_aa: CASSFGGGRNEQYF
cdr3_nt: TGTGCCAGCAGCTTTGGGGGAGGGAGGAACGAGCAGTACTTC

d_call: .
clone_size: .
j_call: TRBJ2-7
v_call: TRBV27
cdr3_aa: CASSFSDSSYEQYF
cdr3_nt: TGTGCCAGCAGTTTCTCGGACAGTTCCTACGAGCAGTACTTC

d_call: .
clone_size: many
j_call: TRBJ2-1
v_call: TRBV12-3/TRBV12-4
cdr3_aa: CASRTYNEQFF
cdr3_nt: TGTGCCAGCCGGACCTACAATGAGCAGTTCTTC

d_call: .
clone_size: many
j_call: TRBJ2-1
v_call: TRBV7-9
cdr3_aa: CASTLSGQEQFF
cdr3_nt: TGTGCCAGCACCCTCAGTGGGCAGGAACAGTTCTTC

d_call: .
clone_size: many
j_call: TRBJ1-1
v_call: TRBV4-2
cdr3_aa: CASSQDRGSEAFF
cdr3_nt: TGTGCCAGCAGCCAAGATCGGGGCAGCGAAGCTTTCTTT

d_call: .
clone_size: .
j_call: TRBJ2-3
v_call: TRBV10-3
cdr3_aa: CAISESGRGQRTQYF
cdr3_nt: TGTGCCATCAGTGAGTCTGGGCGGGGACAGCGAACGCAGTATTTT

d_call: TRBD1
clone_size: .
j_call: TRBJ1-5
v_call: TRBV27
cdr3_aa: CASSLPPGQVPWTNQPQHF
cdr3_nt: TGTGCCAGCAGTTTACCCCCGGGACAGGTCCCCTGGACTAATCAGCCCCAGCATTTT

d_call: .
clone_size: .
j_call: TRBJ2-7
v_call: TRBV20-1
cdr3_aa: CSALRDAYEQYF
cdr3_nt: TGCAGCGCTCTACGGGACGCCTACGAGCAGTACTTC

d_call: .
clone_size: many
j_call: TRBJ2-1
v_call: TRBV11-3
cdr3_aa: CASSPNHRRNNEQFF
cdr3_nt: TGTGCCAGCAGCCCGAATCATCGGCGGAACAATGAGCAGTTCTTC

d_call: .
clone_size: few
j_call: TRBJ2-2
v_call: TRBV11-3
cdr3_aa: CASSSSGPMTGELFF
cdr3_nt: TGTGCCAGCAGCTCGTCGGGACCCATGACCGGGGAGCTGTTTTTT

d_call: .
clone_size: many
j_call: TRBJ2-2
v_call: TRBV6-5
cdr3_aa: CASRPRPRGGWYGELFF
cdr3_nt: TGTGCCAGCAGACCCAGACCCAGGGGTGGATGGTACGGGGAGCTGTTTTTT

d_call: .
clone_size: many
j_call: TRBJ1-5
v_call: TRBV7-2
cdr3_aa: CAERDTPNQPQHF
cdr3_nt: TGTGCCGAAAGGGACACTCCTAATCAGCCCCAGCATTTT

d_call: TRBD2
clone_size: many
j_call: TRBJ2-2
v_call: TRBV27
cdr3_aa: CASSLFPTSGGRAGELFF
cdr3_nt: TGTGCCAGCAGTTTATTTCCCACTAGCGGGGGCCGGGCCGGGGAGCTGTTTTTT

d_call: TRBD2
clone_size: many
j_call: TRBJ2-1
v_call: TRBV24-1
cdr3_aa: CATSDFPSGNNEQFF
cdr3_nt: TGTGCCACCAGTGATTTTCCTAGCGGAAACAATGAGCAGTTCTTC